This TCR beta chain was sequenced in a study of graft-versus-host responses after intestinal transplantation. Sequencing was performed with immunoSEQ multiplex PCR; in TCRdb, only in-frame clones are kept and a portion is missing. The data hold 6,400 or so clones, with approximately 89% observed a single time. The receptor was isolated from a human patient who received an intestinal transplant, so some T cells may come from the graft donor. This material consisted of PBMCs, taken about 12 weeks after transplant.

CDR3 sequence: CASSPSAANYGYTF. The CDR3 nucleotides read TGTGCCAGCAGCCCCAGCGCAGCTAACTATGGCTACACCTTC. The chain couples TRBV6-4 to TRBJ1-2; no clear D gene. The CDR3 covers 14 residues. Germline assignment: CDR1 MRHNA and CDR2 SNTAGT. The V and J ends lost 6 bases and 0 bases respectively, with 11 bases between them.